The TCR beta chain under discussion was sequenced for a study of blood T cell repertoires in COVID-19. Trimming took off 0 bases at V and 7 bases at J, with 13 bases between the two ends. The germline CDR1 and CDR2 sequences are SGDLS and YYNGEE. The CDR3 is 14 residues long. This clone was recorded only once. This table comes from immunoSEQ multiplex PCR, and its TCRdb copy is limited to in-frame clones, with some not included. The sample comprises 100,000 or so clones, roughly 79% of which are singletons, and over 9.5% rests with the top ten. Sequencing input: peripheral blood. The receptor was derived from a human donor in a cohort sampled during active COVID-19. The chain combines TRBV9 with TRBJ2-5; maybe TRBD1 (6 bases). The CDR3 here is CASSVVSAGATQYF. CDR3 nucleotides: TGTGCCAGCAGCGTAGTTTCGGCAGGGGCGACCCAGTACTTC.